This T cell receptor (beta chain) was found in a study of shared clonotypes between healthy human individuals. Overall study findings and caveats: Shared clonotypes across all four donors exceeded non-shared ones in generation probability.

The assay was immunoSEQ multiplex PCR, and TCRdb's table has in-frame clones only and misses some. The profile shows around 2,000,000 clones, about 93% of them singletons. The naive CD8 subset, CD45RO-negative cells positively selected for CCR7, excluded terminally differentiated effector memory CD45RA+ cells. For this clone: Its antigen remains unidentified.

Germline values: CDR1 SQVTM, CDR2 ANQGSEA. There are 15 residues in the CDR3. The V and J ends lost 0 bases and 3 bases, in that order; junction bases with no gene match: 4. Sequences were obtained from naive CD8+ T cells from PBMCs. The TCR comes from a man younger than 35 in good health. Some clones in this sample may be carry-over from other donors' samples. This chain links TRBV29-1 with TRBJ2-1; TRBD2 aligns across 8 bases. The CDR3 loop reads CSVEDRAGGYNEQFF. CDR3 DNA sequence: TGCAGCGTTGAAGATCGGGCGGGAGGCTACAATGAGCAGTTCTTC.